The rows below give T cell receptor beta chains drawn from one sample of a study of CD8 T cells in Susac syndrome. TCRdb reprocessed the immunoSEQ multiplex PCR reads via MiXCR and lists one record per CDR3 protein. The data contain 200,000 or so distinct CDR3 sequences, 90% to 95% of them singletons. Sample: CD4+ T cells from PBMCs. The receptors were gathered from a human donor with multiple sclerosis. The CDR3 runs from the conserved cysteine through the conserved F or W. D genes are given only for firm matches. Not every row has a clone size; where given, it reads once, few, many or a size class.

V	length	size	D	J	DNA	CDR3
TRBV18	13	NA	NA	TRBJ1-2	TGTGCCAGCTCACCACCCAGGGTTCTTAGCTACACCTTC	CASSPPRVLSYTF
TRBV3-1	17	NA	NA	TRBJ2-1	TGTGCCAGCAGCCCAAATTTATACCAGGGCTTCTACAATGAGCAGTTCTTC	CASSPNLYQGFYNEQFF
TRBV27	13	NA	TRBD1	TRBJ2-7	TGTGCCAGCTCGGACAGGCCCCCCTACGAGCAGTACTTC	CASSDRPPYEQYF
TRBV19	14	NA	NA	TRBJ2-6	TGTGCCAGTAAGGAAGGGTTTGGGGCCAACGTCCTGACTTTC	CASKEGFGANVLTF
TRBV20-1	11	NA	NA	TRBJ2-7	TGCAGTGTTGGCACTACCTACGAGCAGTACTTC	CSVGTTYEQYF
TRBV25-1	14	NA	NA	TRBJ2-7	TGTGCCAGCAGTGATGACAGCTACTCCTACGAGCAGTACTTC	CASSDDSYSYEQYF
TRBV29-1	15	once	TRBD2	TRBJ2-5	TGCAGCGTTGATGGGACTAGCGGGAGACAAGAGACCCAGTACTTC	CSVDGTSGRQETQYF
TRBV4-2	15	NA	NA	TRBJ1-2	TGTGCCAGCAGCCAAGATGAGAGAAGGGTGGGTGGCTACACCTTC	CASSQDERRVGGYTF
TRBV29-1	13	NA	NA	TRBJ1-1	TGCAGCGTTGAAGTCAGGAGGGTCGGAGGGGCTTTCTTT	CSVEVRRVGGAFF
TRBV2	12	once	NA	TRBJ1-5	TGTGCCAGCAGTTACAGCAACGGGCCCCAGCATTTT	CASSYSNGPQHF
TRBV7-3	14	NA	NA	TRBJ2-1	TGTGCCAGCAGCTTAACAAGACAGGGAGGTGAGCAGTTCTTC	CASSLTRQGGEQFF
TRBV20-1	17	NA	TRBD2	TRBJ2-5	TGCAGTGCTAGTCCCCGACTAGCGGGAGGTACTCAAGAGACCCAGTACTTC	CSASPRLAGGTQETQYF
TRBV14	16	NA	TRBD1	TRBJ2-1	TGTGCCAGCAGACGGACAGGGGGCCCTATCTACAATGAGCAGTTCTTC	CASRRTGGPIYNEQFF
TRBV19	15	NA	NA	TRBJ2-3	TGTGCCAGTAGTATGGACGGAGGTTCCACAGATACGCAGTATTTT	CASSMDGGSTDTQYF
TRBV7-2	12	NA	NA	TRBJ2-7	TGTGCCAGCAGACTAAACGCGGGCGAGCAGTACTTC	CASRLNAGEQYF
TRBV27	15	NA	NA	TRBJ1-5	TGTGCCAGCAGTTTTTCGGGGGTGGGCAATCAGCCCCAGCATTTT	CASSFSGVGNQPQHF
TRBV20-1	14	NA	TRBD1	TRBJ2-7	TGCAGTGCTAGAGGAGGACAGGGGCCCCACGAGCAGTACTTC	CSARGGQGPHEQYF
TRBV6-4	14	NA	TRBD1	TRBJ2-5	TGTGCCAGCAGAATGGACAGGGCTTCGGAGACCCAGTACTTC	CASRMDRASETQYF
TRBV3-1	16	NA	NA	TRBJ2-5	TGTGCCAGCAGCTATTCACCTTCGTCTGACCGGGAGACCCAGTACTTC	CASSYSPSSDRETQYF
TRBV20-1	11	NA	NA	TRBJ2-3	TGCAGTGCACATCTCACAGATACGCAGTATTTT	CSAHLTDTQYF
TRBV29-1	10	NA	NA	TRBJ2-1	TGCAGCGGGGGTTACAATGAGCAGTTCTTC	CSGGYNEQFF
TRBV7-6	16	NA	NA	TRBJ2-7	TGTGCCAGCAGCTTAGCCCCTGCCGAGTCCTCCTACGAGCAGTACTTC	CASSLAPAESSYEQYF
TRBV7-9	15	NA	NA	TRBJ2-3	TGTGCCAGCAGCTTAACCGGGGGGCCAACAGATACGCAGTATTTT	CASSLTGGPTDTQYF
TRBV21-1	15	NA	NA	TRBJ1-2	NA	CASTFGQGSNYGYTF
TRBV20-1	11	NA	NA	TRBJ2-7	TGCAGTGCTGCGGACAACTACGAGCAGTACTTC	CSAADNYEQYF
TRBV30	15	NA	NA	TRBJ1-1	TGTGCCTGGAGCTACTGGGGACTTCGGAACACTGAAGCTTTCTTT	CAWSYWGLRNTEAFF
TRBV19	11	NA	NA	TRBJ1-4	TGTGCCAGTAGTATAAGCGAAAAACTGTTTTTT	CASSISEKLFF
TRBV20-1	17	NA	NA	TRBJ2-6	TGCAGTGCGTCGGGACGCTTCGCATTCTCTGGGGCCAACGTCCTGACTTTC	CSASGRFAFSGANVLTF
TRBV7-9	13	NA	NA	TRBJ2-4	TGTGCCAGCGGTAGGGGGCGGGAAGGCATTCAGTACTTC	CASGRGREGIQYF
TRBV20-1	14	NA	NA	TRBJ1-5	TGCAGTGCTAGAGGTAGTATTTTTGGTCAGCCCCAGCATTTT	CSARGSIFGQPQHF
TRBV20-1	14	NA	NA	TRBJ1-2	TGCAGTGCACCCGGCGCGCTCCCGGGCTATGGCTACACCTTC	CSAPGALPGYGYTF
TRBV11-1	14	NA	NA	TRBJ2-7	TGTGCCAGCCTCGACGGGGGAGAGACCTACGAGCAGTACTTC	CASLDGGETYEQYF
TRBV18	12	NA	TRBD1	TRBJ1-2	TGTGCCAGCTCACTGGACAGGGATGGCTACACCTTC	CASSLDRDGYTF
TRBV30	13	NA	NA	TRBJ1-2	TGTGCCTGGAGTCTGGTCCCCGGCTATGGCTACACCTTC	CAWSLVPGYGYTF
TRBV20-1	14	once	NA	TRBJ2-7	TGCAGTGCCTTAAAGGCCTCGAGCTCCTACGAGCAGTACTTC	CSALKASSSYEQYF
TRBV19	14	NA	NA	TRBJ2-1	TGTGCCAGTAGTACACGGACGGAGTACAATGAGCAGTTCTTC	CASSTRTEYNEQFF
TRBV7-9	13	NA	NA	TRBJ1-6	TGTGCCAGCAGCTCTCGGACGGGTGCGCCCCTCCACTTT	CASSSRTGAPLHF
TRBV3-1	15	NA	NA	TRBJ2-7	TGTGCCAGCAGCCCTGGGACTGGGAGATCCTACGAGCAGTACTTC	CASSPGTGRSYEQYF
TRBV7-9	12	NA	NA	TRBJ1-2	TGTGCCAGCAGCTTAACAGGGCCTGGCTACACCTTC	CASSLTGPGYTF
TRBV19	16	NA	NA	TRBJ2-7	TGTGCCAGTAGTATAGCGGAATTTGGCCCTAGGTACGAGCAGTACTTC	CASSIAEFGPRYEQYF
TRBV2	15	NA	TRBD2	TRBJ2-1	TGTGCCAGCAGAACGGTAGCGGGGTCCTACAATGAGCAGTTCTTC	CASRTVAGSYNEQFF
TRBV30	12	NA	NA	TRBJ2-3	TGTGCCTGGAGTGTTTCGGGAGATACGCAGTATTTT	CAWSVSGDTQYF
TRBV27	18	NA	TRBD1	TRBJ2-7	TGTGCCAGCAGCCACAAACCAAGGGACAGAATAGTCCCCTACGAGCAGTACTTC	CASSHKPRDRIVPYEQYF
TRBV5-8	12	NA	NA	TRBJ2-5	TGTGCCAGCAGCTTGGCCGCGGAGACCCAGTACTTC	CASSLAAETQYF
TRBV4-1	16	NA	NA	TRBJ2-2	TGCGCCAGCAGCCATGCGGACAGAGGGAACACCGGGGAGCTGTTTTTT	CASSHADRGNTGELFF
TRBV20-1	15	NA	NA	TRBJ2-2	TGCAGTGCTAGAGATCGACTTTTTAACACCGGGGAGCTGTTTTTT	CSARDRLFNTGELFF
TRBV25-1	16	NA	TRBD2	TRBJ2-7	TGTGCCAGCAGTGCCGGGACTAGCGGGAGGTTGTACGAGCAGTACTTC	CASSAGTSGRLYEQYF
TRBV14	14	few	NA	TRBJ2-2	TGTGCCAGCAGCCAGCGGGGAGACACCGGGGAGCTGTTTTTT	CASSQRGDTGELFF
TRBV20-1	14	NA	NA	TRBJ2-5	TGCAGTGCCCAGACCCTACAGGGTCAAGAGACCCAGTACTTC	CSAQTLQGQETQYF
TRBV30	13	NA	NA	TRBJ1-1	TGTGCCTGGAGTGTGGTCTCGACCTCCGAAGCTTTCTTT	CAWSVVSTSEAFF
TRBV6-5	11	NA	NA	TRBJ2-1	TGTGCCAGCAGTAACGGACTAAAGCAGTTCTTC	CASSNGLKQFF